The clone carrying this T cell receptor (beta chain) was detected ten times or more. Amplification yielded TCR beta CDR3 regions, with RNA transcripts as the source. The HTBI set primed first-round TCR CDR3 RT-PCR. TCRdb reanalysed the multiplex PCR reads using MiXCR and keeps one entry per CDR3 protein. The sample has 200,000 to 250,000 distinct CDR3 sequences, 17% seen once. These data belong to a study of T cells in Graves' hyperthyroidism and ophthalmopathy. V lost 5 bases, J lost 0 bases, and 11 bases lay in between. The CDR3 has 15 residues. Per the germline V gene, CDR1 is MNHNS and CDR2 is SASEGT.

The chain combines TRBV6-1 with TRBJ1-5; D is ambiguous. Sequenced sample: blood. This clonotype originated in a man aged 50-59 years with Graves' hyperthyroidism. CDR3 in amino acids: CASSPGIHSNQPQHF. Written as DNA, the CDR3 is TGTGCCAGCAGTCCGGGCATCCATAGCAATCAGCCCCAGCATTTT.